These 30 T cell receptor beta chains came from one sample sequenced in a study of control samples from healthy donors and cancer patients (dated by TCRdb to about 2020). Library prep was done by the immunoSEQ multiplex PCR assay. TCRdb's version of the immuneACCESS table is confined to in-frame rearrangements and falls short of the full clone set. An unresolved V gene accounts for under half of the shortfall where checked; the remainder is of unknown origin. Present in this sample are approximately 170,000 clones, around nine tenths of which were seen just once. Around 5% of the sample rests with the top ten. Material for sequencing was blood. These receptors were collected from a woman in her twenties or thirties in good health.

The chain has TRBV10-2 and TRBJ2-5; TRBD1 might be the D (6 bases). CDR1 and CDR2 from the germline V gene are WSHSY and SAAADI. V was clipped by 8 bases and J by 5 bases, with 9 bases between them. The CDR3 is 11 residues long. The CDR3 DNA reads as TGCGCCAGCTCCCAGGGGGAGACCCAGTACTTC. Protein sequence: CASSQGETQYF.

The chain has TRBV19 and TRBJ1-5, with 9 bases lining up with TRBD1. The CDR3 is 16 amino acids. Per germline, CDR1 LNHDA and CDR2 SQIVND (reference sequence). Losses at the gene ends were 5 bases for V and 3 bases for J; bases not matched to a gene: 8. The CDR3 region has the DNA TGTGCCAGTAGTGGTACCGGGACAGGGAACAATCAGCCCCAGCATTTT. Amino acids: CASSGTGTGNNQPQHF.

This chain uses TRBV6-2 or TRBV6-3 with TRBJ1-5; D is perhaps TRBD1 (5 bases). V dropped 2 bases and J dropped 6 bases, with 8 bases sitting between them. Germline CDR1 and CDR2: MNHEY and SVGEGT. This CDR3 is built from 13 residues. The DNA of the CDR3 is TGTGCCAGCAGTTACAAGGACACTCAGCCCCAGCATTTT. Translated: CASSYKDTQPQHF.

V gene TRBV19 combines with J gene TRBJ1-2; TRBD1 agrees at 7 bases. This CDR3 has 12 residues. Germline V lookup: CDR1 LNHDA, CDR2 SQIVND (reference sequence). The V and J ends lost 7 bases and 4 bases, in that order; junction bases with no gene match: 3. CDR3 sequence: CASKGTAYGYTF. The CDR3 DNA follows: TGTGCCAGTAAGGGGACAGCCTATGGCTACACCTTC.

V and J are TRBV9 and TRBJ2-2; the match to TRBD2 covers 8 bases. V dropped 6 bases and J dropped 4; count of bases not matched to a gene: 5. The CDR3 sequence is 14 residues long. CDR1 is SGDLS and CDR2 is YYNGEE in the germline V gene. DNA for the CDR3: TGTGCCAGCACCCCAAGCGGGGGCACCGGGGAGCTGTTTTTT. It codes for CASTPSGGTGELFF.

The V gene is TRBV5-6, the J gene TRBJ1-1, with unresolved D. CDR3 length equals 15 residues. V gave up 4 bases and J gave up 1 base, with 14 bases separating them. Germline CDR1 reads SGHDT; CDR2 reads YYEEEE. CDR3 sequence (DNA): TGTGCCAGCAGCCCGGACTTAGGAGGGAACACTGAAGCTTTCTTT. Translation gives CASSPDLGGNTEAFF.

A single count supports this clone. The chain employs TRBV7-9 and TRBJ1-2; no clear D gene. Trimming pared 2 bases from V and 2 bases from J, leaving 12 bases between. The CDR3 covers 15 residues. Germline V lookup: CDR1 SEHNR, CDR2 FQNEAQ (reference sequence). CDR3 residues: CASSLLGNVNYGYTF. The CDR3 bases are TGTGCCAGCAGCTTATTGGGGAACGTAAACTATGGCTACACCTTC.

The chain carries TRBV19 and TRBJ2-3, with 7 positions matching TRBD2. CDR3 length equals 17 residues. Looked up from germline, CDR1 is LNHDA and CDR2 is SQIVND (reference sequence). J gave up 0 bases and V 1 base, and 7 bases lay outside the gene matches. CDR3 nucleotides: TGTGCCAGTAGTATAGGACTAGCTGGAGTTAGCACAGATACGCAGTATTTT. It codes for CASSIGLAGVSTDTQYF.

The chain joins TRBV5-1 to TRBJ1-6, with D perhaps TRBD1 (6 bases). V was pared by 5 bases and J by 6 bases, with 21 bases between. The CDR3 length is 17 residues. The germline CDR1 and CDR2 sequences are SGHRS and YFSETQ. This chain's CDR3 is CASRPTGGAFPNSPLHF. As DNA, the CDR3 is TGCGCCAGCAGACCAACGGGGGGGGCCTTCCCTAATTCACCCCTCCACTTT.

CDR3 loop: CASRRPTGMSSPLHF. For the CDR3, the DNA is TGTGCCAGTAGACGCCCGACAGGGATGAGCTCACCCCTCCACTTT. This chain uses TRBV19 with TRBJ1-6, with 7 bases identical to TRBD1. CDR1 and CDR2 from the germline V gene are LNHDA and SQIVND (reference sequence). The V segment lost 6 bases and the J segment 10 bases; nucleotides outside the gene matches: 12. The CDR3 loop spans 15 amino acids.

This clone was observed a single time. This chain uses TRBV9 with TRBJ1-3; D is undetermined. The CDR3 runs to 14 residues. Germline values: CDR1 SGDLS, CDR2 YYNGEE. The germline V and J ends were trimmed by 0 bases and 8 bases, with 12 bases remaining between them. This CDR3 is CASSVVEEDHTIYF. CDR3 bases: TGTGCCAGCAGCGTAGTAGAGGAGGATCACACCATATATTTT.

The chain employs TRBV7-8 and TRBJ2-7; possibly TRBD1 or TRBD2 for D (6 bases each). In germline, CDR1 is SGHVS, CDR2 FQNEAQ. CDR3 length: 13 amino acids. Trimming cost V 2 bases and J 6 bases, with 11 bases left between them. CDR3 sequence: CASSLIKGGEQYF. The CDR3 region has the DNA TGTGCCAGCAGCTTAATTAAGGGGGGCGAGCAGTACTTC.

V is TRBV28 and J is TRBJ2-7; TRBD2 matches at 7 bases. Germline V lookup: CDR1 MDHEN, CDR2 SYDVKM. The length of the CDR3 is 14 residues. The CDR3: CATKATSQVYEQYF. CDR3 DNA sequence: TGTGCGACCAAGGCGACTAGCCAAGTCTACGAGCAGTACTTC.

V gene TRBV7-6 combines with J gene TRBJ2-7; D unresolved. Germline V CDR1 and CDR2: SGHVS, FNYEAQ. Trimming took off 4 bases at V and 6 bases at J, with 7 bases between the two ends. CDR3 length: 11 amino acids. CDR3 DNA: TGTGCCAGCAGCTCCTTTGGCGAGCAGTACGTC. Amino acid sequence: CASSSFGEQYV.

The V gene is TRBV29-1, the J gene TRBJ1-1; no reliable D call. V lost 1 base and J lost 6, with 12 bases in between. The CDR3 is made up of 13 amino acids. From germline, CDR1 is SQVTM and CDR2 ANQGSEA. CDR3 residues: CSVEVGRSSEAFF. The CDR3 bases are TGCAGCGTTGAAGTTGGGAGGAGTTCTGAAGCTTTCTTT.

The chain recombines TRBV6-5 with TRBJ2-2; no firm D call. V was cut by 2 bases and J by 5 bases, with 9 bases left in between. The V gene's germline CDR1 is MNHEY and CDR2 SVGAGI. The CDR3 loop spans 14 amino acids. The CDR3 sequence is CASSYNVRTGELFF. The CDR3 DNA is TGTGCCAGCAGTTACAATGTCAGGACCGGGGAGCTGTTTTTT.

This chain uses TRBV4-1 with TRBJ1-4; 7 nucleotides agree with TRBD1. The CDR3 is 15 amino acids. V lost 2 bases, J lost 3 bases, and 3 bases stayed unmatched. Germline CDR1 MGHRA, CDR2 YSYEKL. This CDR3 is CASSQTGVANEKLFF. As DNA, the CDR3 is TGCGCCAGCAGCCAAACAGGGGTGGCTAATGAAAAACTGTTTTTT.

This clone was seen a handful of times. The chain couples TRBV5-1 to TRBJ1-6; 7 bases fit TRBD1. The length of the CDR3 is 15 residues. Losses at the gene ends were 2 bases for V and 7 bases for J; bases not matched to a gene: 6. Germline V gene lookup returns CDR1 SGHRS and CDR2 YFSETQ. In DNA form, the CDR3 reads TGCGCCAGCAGCTTACGACAGGGAGGCAATTCACCCCTCCACTTT. As protein: CASSLRQGGNSPLHF.

The chain combines TRBV2 with TRBJ2-1; 8 nucleotides match TRBD2. V lost 8 bases and J lost 2; bases outside the gene matches: 5. This CDR3 contains 14 residues. CDR1 is SNHLY and CDR2 is FYNNEI in the germline V gene. CDR3 protein: CASAAGAAYNEQFF. CDR3 bases: TGTGCCAGCGCAGCGGGAGCCGCCTACAATGAGCAGTTCTTC.

The V gene is TRBV5-6, the J gene TRBJ2-3; 15 nucleotides line up with TRBD2. This CDR3 comprises 17 residues. V lost 2 bases, J lost 3 bases, and 4 bases stayed unmatched. CDR1 and CDR2 (germline): SGHDT, YYEEEE. The CDR3 DNA sequence: TGTGCCAGCAGCTTTTTGGGACTAGCGGGAGGTACAGATACGCAGTATTTT. Translated: CASSFLGLAGGTDTQYF.

The chain uses TRBV27 and TRBJ2-7; 7 bases are shared with TRBD1. Germline trimming cut 6 bases from V and 2 bases from J; bases unmatched to any gene: 10. The CDR3 is 15 residues long. Germline values: CDR1 MNHEY, CDR2 SMNVEV (reference sequence). The CDR3 protein is CASRPWTGDTYEQYF. DNA for the CDR3: TGTGCCAGCAGACCATGGACAGGCGACACCTACGAGCAGTACTTC.

This clone was counted a single time. The chain uses TRBV5-1 and TRBJ2-1; tentatively, D is TRBD2 (5 bases). From germline, CDR1 is SGHRS and CDR2 YFSETQ. Trimming took off 0 bases at V and 3 bases at J, with 10 bases between the two ends. The CDR3 has 15 amino acids. This chain's CDR3 is CASSLVPSLYNEQFF. CDR3 bases: TGCGCCAGCAGCTTGGTTCCTAGCCTCTACAATGAGCAGTTCTTC.

V usage is TRBV18 and J usage is TRBJ2-5, with 10 bases that match TRBD2. The CDR3 sequence is 16 residues long. Germline CDR1 is KGHSH and CDR2 is LQKENI. With 4 bases clipped from V and 1 base from J, the junction kept 6 bases outside the gene matches. The CDR3 is CASSRQSGGGQETQYF. As DNA, the CDR3 is TGTGCCAGCTCACGTCAAAGCGGGGGGGGCCAAGAGACCCAGTACTTC.

This clone has just a few counts. V usage is TRBV1 and J usage is TRBJ1-1; the tabulated D call, TRBD1, remains unverified against the DNA. TRBV1 is described as a pseudogene. The CDR3 is 15 residues long. CDR3 in amino acids: CTSSQENPGNTEAFF. For the CDR3, the DNA is TGCACCAGCAGCCAAGAGAATCCAGGGAACACTGAAGCTTTCTTT.

This chain connects TRBV5-6 to TRBJ2-7; a possible D gene is TRBD1 (6 bases). Between the trimmed V and J ends, which lost 0 bases and 2 bases, there was a span of 9 bases. From germline, CDR1 is SGHDT and CDR2 YYEEEE. CDR3 length: 14 residues. CDR3 sequence (DNA): TGTGCCAGCAGCTTGGTAGGGGGTGCCTACGAGCAGTACGTC. Encoded protein: CASSLVGGAYEQYV.

In this sample, this clone turned up a few times. The chain links TRBV5-1 to TRBJ2-7; perhaps TRBD2 as D (5 bases). CDR1 SGHRS and CDR2 YFSETQ come from the germline V gene. The CDR3 length is 14 residues. Trimming cost V 6 bases and J 3 bases, with 16 bases left between them. CDR3 sequence (DNA): TGCGCCAGCAAAGAGGGCGGACCTTTCTACGAGCAGTACTTC. Translated: CASKEGGPFYEQYF. The full variable domain, in which reference TRBV5-1 and TRBJ2-7 provide the parts outside the CDR3, is KAGVTQTPRYLIKTRGQQVTLSCSPISGHRSVSWYQQTPGQGLQFLFEYFSETQRNKGNFPGRFSGRQFSNSRSEMNVSTLELGDSALYLCASKEGGPFYEQYFGPGTRLTVT.

The chain combines TRBV29-1 with TRBJ2-7; 8 bases fit TRBD1. The CDR3 spans 14 residues. V lost 6 bases, J lost 6 bases, and 13 bases stayed unmatched. Germline V lookup: CDR1 SQVTM, CDR2 ANQGSEA. CDR3 region: CSVGQGKGAGEQYF. The CDR3 DNA follows: TGCAGCGTAGGACAGGGTAAGGGAGCGGGCGAGCAGTACTTC.

The chain has TRBV4-2 and TRBJ2-1; perhaps D is TRBD1 or TRBD2 (7 bases each). The CDR3 has 16 residues. Germline V CDR1 and CDR2: LGHNA, YNFKEQ. Trimming took off 3 bases at V and 7 bases at J, with 19 bases between the two ends. CDR3 loop: CASSQSRGGARNEQFF. The CDR3 DNA reads TGTGCCAGCAGCCAGTCCAGGGGGGGGGCTAGGAATGAGCAGTTCTTC.

The V call is TRBV30, the J call TRBJ1-6; D remains unclear. The length of the CDR3 is 12 residues. With 2 bases removed from V and 7 bases from J, the gap between germline ends came to 6 bases. Germline lookup yields CDR1 GTSNPN and CDR2 SVGIG (reference sequence). The CDR3 nucleotides are TGTGCCTGGAGTTTGTGGAATTCACCCCTCCACTTT. It is translated as CAWSLWNSPLHF.

The count of this clone is one. V and J are TRBV19 and TRBJ1-1, with D tentatively TRBD1 (6 bases). The CDR3 covers 14 residues. V was clipped by 5 bases and J by 1 base, with 11 bases between them. CDR1 and CDR2 (germline): LNHDA, SQIVND (reference sequence). The chain's CDR3 is CASSQGQWNTEAFF. Here the CDR3 DNA reads TGTGCCAGTAGTCAGGGACAATGGAACACTGAAGCTTTCTTT.